This entry lists 14 T cell receptor beta chains sequenced from one sample in a study of CD8 T cells in ankylosing spondylitis. A single record per CDR3 protein comes from TCRdb applying MiXCR to the 5' RACE reads. The sample has roughly 40,000 distinct CDR3 sequences; approximately 10% are singletons. The sequenced sample consisted of blood, either unsorted or a sorted T cell fraction (not recorded which). The source of these receptors is a male donor with ankylosing spondylitis or in good health (not recorded which).

This clonotype was seen ten or more times. The V gene is TRBV3-1, the J gene TRBJ1-1, with a tentative D call TRBD1 (6 bases). This CDR3 has 14 residues. Trimming took off 3 bases at V and 4 bases at J, with 12 bases between the two ends. Germline V gene sequence: CDR1 LGHDT, CDR2 YNNKEL (reference sequence). CDR3 nucleotides: TGTGCCAGCAGCCATGAGGGGGGGACCACTGAAGCTTTCTTT. Protein product: CASSHEGGTTEAFF.

The chain carries TRBV6-1 and TRBJ1-3; D is ambiguous. The CDR3 spans 13 residues. Germline lookup yields CDR1 MNHNS and CDR2 SASEGT. With 6 bases removed from V and 4 bases from J, the gap between germline ends came to 10 bases. DNA of the CDR3: TGTGCCAGCAGCGAGGAGTTGGGAAACACCATATATTTT. This translates into CASSEELGNTIYF.

This clonotype was detected ten times or more. The chain couples TRBV7-2 to TRBJ2-5, with 12 bases matching TRBD2. This CDR3 has 17 residues. Trimming took 3 bases from V and 1 from J; bases not matched to a gene: 6. Per the germline V gene, CDR1 is SGHTA and CDR2 is FQGNSA. CDR3 amino acids: CASSFRTSGVLQETQYF. The CDR3 region has the DNA TGTGCCAGCAGCTTCCGGACTAGCGGGGTACTCCAAGAGACCCAGTACTTC.

This clonotype was detected a few times. The chain recombines TRBV15 with TRBJ1-1; D remains unclear. Per germline, CDR1 LNHNV and CDR2 YYDKDF (reference sequence). Trimming took 4 bases from V and 2 from J, leaving 8 bases between them. The CDR3 is 13 amino acids. In nucleotides, the CDR3 is TGTGCCACCAGCATGTCTGGTAACACTGAAGCTTTCTTT. Protein: CATSMSGNTEAFF.

This clonotype was counted ten times or more. The rearrangement joins TRBV5-1 to TRBJ2-7; 11 bases agree with TRBD2. The length of the CDR3 is 18 residues. Losses at the gene ends were 3 bases for V and 0 bases for J; bases not matched to a gene: 11. The germline V gene encodes CDR1 SGHRS and CDR2 YFSETQ. The chain's CDR3 is CASSSISPGLAVSYEQYF. CDR3 nucleotides: TGCGCCAGCAGCTCCATAAGCCCGGGACTAGCGGTCTCCTACGAGCAGTACTTC. The full variable domain, with the rest looked up from reference TRBV5-1 and TRBJ2-7, is KAGVTQTPRYLIKTRGQQVTLSCSPISGHRSVSWYQQTPGQGLQFLFEYFSETQRNKGNFPGRFSGRQFSNSRSEMNVSTLELGDSALYLCASSSISPGLAVSYEQYFGPGTRLTVT.

In its sample, this clonotype was seen many times. The chain links TRBV25-1 to TRBJ2-7, with 11 bases fitting TRBD2. The germline gives CDR1 MGHDK, CDR2 SYGVNS. The length of the CDR3 is 17 residues. J gave up 3 bases and V 4 bases, and 11 bases lay outside the gene matches. The DNA of the CDR3 is TGTGCCAGCAGTGGACCGGTGACTAGCGGGGAAAGCTACGAGCAGTACTTC. This translates into CASSGPVTSGESYEQYF.

The chain couples TRBV6-5 to TRBJ2-7, with D unresolved. The CDR3 contains 15 residues. Germline lookup yields CDR1 MNHEY and CDR2 SVGAGI. V was shortened by 2 bases and J by 1 base, with 12 bases between the two germline ends. The CDR3 reads CASSYRPQRSYEQYF. The CDR3 DNA reads TGTGCCAGCAGTTACCGACCTCAGAGATCCTACGAGCAGTACTTC.

Many counts were recorded for this clonotype. The chain has TRBV9 and TRBJ1-2; 7 positions match TRBD1. CDR3 length: 15 amino acids. The junction had 8 bases not matched to a gene; V was cut back by 2 bases and J by 4 bases. The germline V gene has CDR1 SGDLS and CDR2 YYNGEE. In DNA, the CDR3 is TGTGCCAGCAGCGTGTACAGGGGTTTCACCTATGGCTACACCTTC. Residues: CASSVYRGFTYGYTF.

This clonotype was seen a few times. J is TRBJ2-5 and V is TRBV19, with D tentatively TRBD2 (5 bases). The CDR3 is 11 amino acids. Germline V lookup: CDR1 LNHDA, CDR2 SQIVND (reference sequence). V gave up 8 bases and J gave up 5 bases, with 9 bases separating them. CDR3 protein: CASSWRETQYF. CDR3 in DNA: TGTGCCAGTTCCTGGAGGGAGACCCAGTACTTC.

Comment on this clonotype: This clone may be a read error of a much larger clone one base away. The chain links TRBV9 to TRBJ2-3; TRBD2 agrees at 16 bases. This CDR3 contains 18 residues. Per germline, CDR1 SGDLS and CDR2 YYNGEE. CDR3 DNA: TGTGTCAGCAGCGTAGGGACTAGCGGGGGGGCCTGGGCAGATACGCAGTATTTT. Translating it yields CVSSVGTSGGAWADTQYF. Based on the CDR3 plus reference TRBV9 and TRBJ2-3, the full variable domain is DSGVTQTPKHLITATGQRVTLRCSPRSGDLSVYWYQQSLDQGLQFLIQYYNGEERAKGNILERFSAQQFPDLHSELNLSSLELGDSALYFCVSSVGTSGGAWADTQYFGPGTRLTVL.

This chain joins TRBV24-1 and TRBJ2-5; D unresolved. The CDR3 length is 14 residues. The ends were cut back, 4 bases at V and 1 base at J, with 9 bases in the middle. Germline V lookup: CDR1 KGHDR, CDR2 SFDVKD. The CDR3 loop is CATSDPALQETQYF. CDR3 nucleotide sequence: TGTGCCACCAGTGACCCCGCGCTCCAAGAGACCCAGTACTTC.

This clonotype has ten or more counts. The rearrangement uses TRBV6-6 and TRBJ1-5; D gene ambiguous. Germline V gives CDR1 MNHNY, CDR2 SVGAGI (reference sequence). Trimming took 2 bases from V and 3 from J, leaving 8 bases between them. The CDR3 contains 14 residues. The CDR3 nucleotides read TGTGCCAGCAGTTACGGCAGGACCAATCAGCCCCAGCATTTT. Translation gives CASSYGRTNQPQHF.

In its sample, this clonotype was seen many times. The chain links TRBV12-3 or TRBV12-4 to TRBJ1-1, with 8 nucleotides matching TRBD1. There are 14 residues in the CDR3. V shed 4 bases and J 4 bases; nucleotides not matched to a gene: 5. The CDR3 coding sequence is TGTGCCAGCAGTTATCAGGGGGCTGTCACTGAAGCTTTCTTT. This translates into CASSYQGAVTEAFF.

The gene calls are TRBV5-1 and TRBJ1-4; a weak D match, TRBD1 (5 bases). CDR1 and CDR2 from the germline V gene are SGHRS and YFSETQ. V was clipped by 0 bases and J by 7 bases, with 13 bases between them. The CDR3 is 15 amino acids. The CDR3 nucleotides read TGCGCCAGCAGCTTGGCCTTGGGGCAGCGTGAAAAACTGTTTTTT. Encoded protein: CASSLALGQREKLFF.